One sample yielded the 12 T cell receptor beta chains listed below, sequenced in a study of blood T cell repertoires in COVID-19. Repertoires were generated with immunoSEQ multiplex PCR, while TCRdb's copy carries only in-frame clones and drops some. Among 300,000 or so clones listed, more than 70% were seen once. Sequenced sample: peripheral blood. These receptors came from a woman in her twenties or thirties who had recovered from COVID-19.

This clone was found a few times. The chain links TRBV5-1 to TRBJ2-7; 8 nucleotides line up with TRBD1. CDR1 is SGHRS, CDR2 YFSETQ, per germline. The CDR3 totals 13 residues. After removal of 6 bases from V and 5 bases from J, the junction contained 7 bases not matched to a gene. DNA for the CDR3: TGCGCCAGCAATGGACAGGGCGCCAACGAGCAGTACTTC. It is translated as CASNGQGANEQYF.

The chain recombines TRBV18 with TRBJ2-7; D uncertain. The V gene lost 4 bases and the J gene lost 3 bases, with 13 bases spanning the gap. This CDR3 is built from 14 residues. Germline-derived CDR1 and CDR2 are KGHSH and LQKENI. CDR3: CASSRIVGDYEQYF. The CDR3 DNA reads TGTGCCAGCTCACGGATCGTCGGAGACTACGAGCAGTACTTC.

In nucleotides, the CDR3 is TGTGCCAGCAGTCCCCTAATTTATCAGCCCCAGCATTTT. Its protein product is CASSPLIYQPQHF. The chain is built from TRBV28 and TRBJ1-5; D gene unclear. The CDR3 covers 13 residues. CDR1 and CDR2 from the germline V gene are MDHEN and SYDVKM. The V and J ends lost 5 bases and 5 bases respectively, with 10 bases between them.

The V call is TRBV28, the J call TRBJ2-2; D may be TRBD1 (5 bases). V lost 8 bases to trimming and J lost 1 base, with 14 bases between them. CDR3 length equals 15 residues. CDR1 MDHEN and CDR2 SYDVKM come from the germline V gene. CDR3 residues: CASRQRQGNTGELFF. The CDR3 DNA reads as TGTGCCAGCCGACAAAGGCAGGGGAACACCGGGGAGCTGTTTTTT. Supplemented by reference TRBV28 and TRBJ2-2, the full variable domain reads DVKVTQSSRYLVKRTGEKVFLECVQDMDHENMFWYRQDPGLGLRLIYFSYDVKMKEKGDIPEGYSVSREKKERFSLILESASTNQTSMYLCASRQRQGNTGELFFGEGSRLTVL.

The J gene is TRBJ2-5, the V gene TRBV19; D may be TRBD2 (7 bases). The CDR3 spans 14 residues. V lost 5 bases and J 4 bases, leaving 14 bases between the germline ends. CDR1 and CDR2 from the germline V gene are LNHDA and SQIVND (reference sequence). The CDR3 loop reads CASSQRGGGETQYF. CDR3 bases: TGTGCCAGTAGTCAGAGGGGGGGAGGAGAGACCCAGTACTTC.

A few counts support this clone. The genes are TRBV23-1 and TRBJ1-6, with D possibly TRBD1 on 5 matching bases. TRBV23-1 is an open reading frame, and its role is uncertain. Trimming shortened V by 6 bases and J by 4 bases, and 10 bases separated the two germline ends. The CDR3 is 14 residues long. The CDR3 loop reads CASSTTEYNSPLHF. The CDR3 region has the DNA TGCGCCAGCAGCACGACAGAGTATAATTCACCCCTCCACTTT.

The count of this clone is one. The gene calls are TRBV27 and TRBJ2-5, with D perhaps matching TRBD1 (5 bases). CDR1 is MNHEY, CDR2 SMNVEV, per germline (reference sequence). Trimming removed 4 bases at V and 5 bases at J, with 20 bases between. The CDR3 length is 16 residues. This CDR3 reads CASSSRGMAGMETQYF. Written as DNA, the CDR3 is TGTGCCAGCAGTTCCCGTGGAATGGCAGGGATGGAGACCCAGTACTTC.

The V and J genes are TRBV28 and TRBJ1-5; possibly TRBD1 for D (6 bases). With 3 bases removed from V and 8 bases from J, the gap between germline ends came to 23 bases. The CDR3 loop spans 17 amino acids. Germline assignment: CDR1 MDHEN and CDR2 SYDVKM. As DNA, the CDR3 is TGTGCCAGCAGTTTCCCCAACTTAAGGGGGACGGGTGAGCCCCAGCATTTT. The encoded protein is CASSFPNLRGTGEPQHF.

This chain connects TRBV30 to TRBJ2-1; 8 bases align to TRBD2. The CDR3 length is 14 residues. From germline, CDR1 is GTSNPN and CDR2 SVGIG (reference sequence). Trimming at V came to 4 bases and at J to 6 bases, leaving 8 bases not matched to a gene. The CDR3 protein is CAWTFYRGGNEQFF. The CDR3 coding sequence is TGTGCCTGGACCTTCTATCGGGGGGGCAATGAGCAGTTCTTC. The whole variable domain, remainder taken from reference TRBV30 and TRBJ2-1, is SQTIHQWPATLVQPVGSPLSLECTVEGTSNPNLYWYRQAAGRGLQLLFYSVGIGQISSEVPQNLSASRPQDRQFILSSKKLLLSDSGFYLCAWTFYRGGNEQFFGPGTRLTVL.

The rearrangement joins TRBV3-1 (or the pseudogene TRBV3-2) to TRBJ2-7; 12 bases match TRBD1. Germline V lookup: CDR1 LGHDT, CDR2 YNNKEL (reference sequence). CDR3 size: 15 residues. V lost 2 bases and J lost 7; bases outside the gene matches: 6. The chain's CDR3 is CASSQRGQGAGEQYF. The CDR3 coding sequence is TGTGCCAGCAGCCAAAGGGGACAGGGGGCCGGTGAGCAGTACTTC.

The chain recombines TRBV28 with TRBJ1-1; D might be TRBD1 (6 bases). Germline CDR1 and CDR2: MDHEN and SYDVKM. Trimming stripped 5 bases from V and 1 base from J, with 20 bases between. This CDR3 is built from 17 residues. The CDR3 DNA follows: TGTGCCAGCAGTCTATCCTTTCCCTCGGACAGGAACACTGAAGCTTTCTTT. This translates into CASSLSFPSDRNTEAFF.

V and J are TRBV7-3 and TRBJ2-3, with a weak D call TRBD1 (5 bases). The length of the CDR3 is 12 residues. In germline, CDR1 is SGHTA, CDR2 FQGTGA. Trimming removed 5 bases at V and 5 bases at J, with 8 bases between. The CDR3 DNA reads TGTGCCAGCAGCCGCGACAGAGATACGCAGTATTTT. Its protein is CASSRDRDTQYF.